Detailed here is one T cell receptor (beta chain). Its antigen is still unknown. V shed 0 bases and J shed 7 bases, with 5 bases lying between them. The CDR3 length is 11 residues. From germline, CDR1 is SGHKS and CDR2 YYEKEE (reference sequence). The protocol was immunoSEQ multiplex PCR, while the TCRdb copy is restricted to in-frame clones and leaves out a portion. The sample includes around 120,000 clones, less than 90% of them seen just once. The entry originates in a study of T cell responses to AZD1222 COVID-19 vaccine. Study outcomes and limitations: Among the donors, most were white British and more were female, and clonal diversity was possibly underestimated.

The clonotype comes from an adult in good health. The genes are TRBV5-5 and TRBJ2-7, with D hard to call. This specimen was peripheral blood, taken on day 0 of AZD1222 vaccination. The CDR3 DNA sequence: TGTGCCAGCAGCTTGGGCCGGGAGCAGTACTTC. Translated, it gives CASSLGREQYF.